These T cell receptor beta chains were read from a single sample in a study of graft-versus-host responses after intestinal transplantation. Clones were read by immunoSEQ multiplex PCR, and TCRdb kept only the in-frame ones, dropping some. Here the sample spans about 39,000 clones, approximately 93% being singletons. Sequenced here: PBMCs, sampled 700 to 750 days after intestinal transplantation. The source of these receptors is a human patient who received an intestinal transplant, so some T cells may come from the graft donor. The CDR3 runs from the conserved cysteine through the conserved F or W. D genes are given only for firm matches. Clone size appears in some rows only: once, few, many, or a class for an expanded clone.

>NA|TRBJ2-1|TRBD2|TRBV6-6
CASRQREETDEQFF
TGTGCCAGCAGGCAGCGGGAGGAAACCGATGAGCAGTTCTTC
>NA|TRBJ2-1|TRBD1|TRBV5-4
CASRRGRAGGLDEQFF
TGTGCCAGCAGGAGGGGACGGGCAGGGGGCCTTGATGAGCAGTTCTTC
>NA|TRBJ1-1|NA|TRBV6-6
CASSYAGTNTEAFF
TGTGCCAGCAGTTACGCAGGGACCAACACTGAAGCTTTCTTT
>NA|TRBJ2-7|NA|TRBV9
CASSVSGTPAEQYF
TGTGCCAGCAGCGTTTCCGGGACTCCTGCCGAGCAGTACTTC
>NA|TRBJ1-4|NA|TRBV5-1
CASSLGLTNEKLFF
TGCGCCAGCAGCTTGGGGCTCACTAATGAAAAACTGTTTTTT
>NA|TRBJ2-5|NA|TRBV6-1
CASRVDGGTQETQYF
TGTGCCAGCAGAGTAGACGGAGGAACTCAAGAGACCCAGTACTTC
>NA|TRBJ2-2|NA|TRBV30
CAWSRTGELFF
TGTGCCTGGAGTCGGACTGGGGAGCTGTTTTTT
>NA|TRBJ2-3|TRBD2|TRBV28
CASSSLAGEDDTQYF
TGTGCCAGCAGTTCACTAGCGGGAGAGGACGATACGCAGTATTTT
>NA|TRBJ2-1|NA|TRBV18
CASSPDGIGSSYNEQFF
TGTGCCAGCTCACCCGACGGTATTGGAAGCTCCTACAATGAGCAGTTCTTC
>NA|TRBJ1-5|TRBD1|TRBV5-1
CASSLGTGGQPQHF
TGCGCCAGCAGCTTGGGGACAGGGGGCCAGCCCCAGCATTTT
>NA|TRBJ2-5|NA|TRBV5-1
CASSTEKIIKETQYF
TGCGCCAGCAGCACCGAAAAAATTATAAAAGAGACCCAGTACTTC
>NA|TRBJ2-7|TRBD2|TRBV29-1
CSVESGLGYEQYF
TGCAGCGTTGAATCGGGACTAGGATACGAGCAGTACTTC
>once|TRBJ2-7|NA|TRBV10-3
CAISEMVPPGLEQYF
TGTGCCATCAGTGAGATGGTGCCCCCGGGCCTCGAGCAGTACTTC
>NA|TRBJ1-1|NA|TRBV27
CASRSGGTEAFF
TGTGCCAGCAGAAGTGGGGGGACTGAAGCTTTCTTT
>NA|TRBJ1-3|NA|TRBV7-2
CASSLGTPYSGNTIYF
TGTGCCAGCAGCTTAGGGACTCCTTACTCTGGAAACACCATATATTTT
>NA|TRBJ1-2|NA|TRBV11-2
CASSQSGPRSYGYTF
TGTGCCAGCAGCCAGAGCGGACCTCGGAGCTACGGCTACACCTTC
>NA|TRBJ1-1|NA|TRBV7-7
CASSRQQNTEAFF
TGTGCCAGCAGCCGGCAGCAGAACACTGAAGCTTTCTTT
>NA|TRBJ2-1|TRBD2|TRBV29-1
CSVGGASGTQYYYNEQFF
TGCAGCGTTGGTGGGGCTAGCGGGACCCAGTATTACTACAATGAGCAGTTCTTC
>NA|TRBJ1-1|NA|TRBV11-3
CASSLARTLNTEAFF
TGTGCCAGCAGCTTGGCTCGGACCCTGAACACTGAAGCTTTCTTT
>NA|TRBJ1-3|NA|TRBV6-1
CASSEAAGAFGNTIYF
TGTGCCAGCAGTGAAGCGGCAGGGGCGTTTGGAAACACCATATATTTT
>NA|TRBJ1-1|NA|TRBV5-4
CASSSQQNTEAFF
TGTGCCAGCAGCTCCCAGCAGAACACTGAAGCTTTCTTT
>NA|TRBJ1-6|NA|TRBV9
CASSFLGASSPLHF
TGTGCCAGCAGCTTTCTTGGGGCATCTTCACCCCTCCACTTT